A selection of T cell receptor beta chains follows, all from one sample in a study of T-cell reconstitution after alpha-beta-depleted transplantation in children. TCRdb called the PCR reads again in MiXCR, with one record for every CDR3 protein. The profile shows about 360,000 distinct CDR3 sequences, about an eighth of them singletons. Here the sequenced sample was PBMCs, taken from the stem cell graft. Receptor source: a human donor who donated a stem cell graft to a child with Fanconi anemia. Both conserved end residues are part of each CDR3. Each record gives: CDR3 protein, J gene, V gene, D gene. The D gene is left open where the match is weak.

CASSYNTGGNQPQHF | TRBJ1-5 | TRBV6-5 | TRBD1
CASSRGPTSSDTQYF | TRBJ2-3 | TRBV5-1 | -
CSVEDRQGAVRTDTQYF | TRBJ2-3 | TRBV29-1 | -
CASSLFGGQPQHF | TRBJ1-5 | TRBV6-2/TRBV6-3 | -
CATGRGPYEQYF | TRBJ2-7 | TRBV12-3/TRBV12-4 | -
CASSPRPTPSTDTQYF | TRBJ2-3 | TRBV5-1 | -
CASGTGQGDTGELFF | TRBJ2-2 | TRBV12-5 | TRBD1
CASSFSEGGRGTGELFF | TRBJ2-2 | TRBV5-5 | -
CASSLQGIAGGQYNEQFF | TRBJ2-1 | TRBV11-2 | TRBD2
CASSRPGTGDNEQFF | TRBJ2-1 | TRBV7-9 | TRBD1
CASSQGRSSSGANVLTF | TRBJ2-6 | TRBV4-2 | -
CASSPAGGISYEQYF | TRBJ2-7 | TRBV5-5 | TRBD2
CASSLSGTVEGTQYF | TRBJ2-5 | TRBV27 | TRBD2
CASSRTLNNEKLFF | TRBJ1-4 | TRBV27 | -
CASSQGGQGLGTDTQYF | TRBJ2-3 | TRBV4-3 | TRBD1
CASSQGSGTGNEQFF | TRBJ2-1 | TRBV4-2 | TRBD1
CSATGGTSNYGYTF | TRBJ1-2 | TRBV20-1 | -
CASERGLYYNEQFF | TRBJ2-1 | TRBV11-2 | TRBD2